The 5 T cell receptor beta chains reported below all come from one sample, sequenced in a study of cytomegalovirus exposure and HLA in healthy donors. It was with 60 Vbeta and 13 Jbeta primers that the PCR ran. Repertoires were generated with immunoSEQ multiplex PCR, while TCRdb's copy carries only in-frame clones and drops some. The sample shows over 150,000 clones, under 85% of them seen only once. The sequenced sample was PBMCs. Receptor source: a woman in her late teens or twenties in good health and CMV-seropositive.

The CDR3 nucleotides read TGTGCCAGCTCACCACCGGGTGGACTAGCTGAAGGGGGTGAGCAGTTCTTC. This codes for CASSPPGGLAEGGEQFF. The chain uses TRBV18 and TRBJ2-1; the match to TRBD2 covers 8 bases. The V segment lost 0 bases and the J segment 9 bases; nucleotides outside the gene matches: 13. This CDR3 contains 17 residues. Germline-derived CDR1 and CDR2 are KGHSH and LQKENI.

The chain recombines TRBV5-1 with TRBJ2-1, with TRBD1 as a possible D gene (6 bases). The CDR3 is made up of 19 amino acids. Looked up from germline, CDR1 is SGHRS and CDR2 is YFSETQ. V was pared by 4 bases and J by 2 bases, with 25 bases between. Here the CDR3 reads CASSASRGSGISPYNEQFF. CDR3 DNA: TGCGCCAGCAGCGCATCCAGGGGAAGCGGAATATCCCCCTACAATGAGCAGTTCTTC. Supplemented by reference TRBV5-1 and TRBJ2-1, the full variable domain reads KAGVTQTPRYLIKTRGQQVTLSCSPISGHRSVSWYQQTPGQGLQFLFEYFSETQRNKGNFPGRFSGRQFSNSRSEMNVSTLELGDSALYLCASSASRGSGISPYNEQFFGPGTRLTVL.

This chain links TRBV9 with TRBJ2-5; 12 bases map to TRBD2. The CDR3 has 15 amino acids. Per germline, CDR1 SGDLS and CDR2 YYNGEE. The ends lost 1 base at V and 2 bases at J; junction bases unmatched: 0. The CDR3 coding sequence is TGTGCCAGCAGCGTACTAGCGGGGGGGCAAGAGACCCAGTACTTC. It translates to CASSVLAGGQETQYF. Variable domain in full (rest from reference TRBV9 and TRBJ2-5): DSGVTQTPKHLITATGQRVTLRCSPRSGDLSVYWYQQSLDQGLQFLIQYYNGEERAKGNILERFSAQQFPDLHSELNLSSLELGDSALYFCASSVLAGGQETQYFGPGTRLLVL.

The V and J genes are TRBV18 and TRBJ2-3, with 9 bases aligning to TRBD2. This CDR3 has 16 amino acids. Germline-derived CDR1 and CDR2 are KGHSH and LQKENI. J was trimmed by 2 bases and V by 1 base; bases with no gene match: 4. This chain's CDR3 is CASSPQAGGDTDTQYF. Here the CDR3 DNA reads TGTGCCAGCTCACCACAAGCGGGGGGTGACACAGATACGCAGTATTTT.

The chain has TRBV30 and TRBJ1-2; TRBD1 agrees at 7 bases. J lost 7 bases, V lost 5 bases, and 4 bases had no gene match. The CDR3 is 11 amino acids. Germline CDR1 and CDR2: GTSNPN and SVGIG (reference sequence). The CDR3 spells CAWRTGSGYTF. For the CDR3, the DNA is TGTGCCTGGCGGACAGGATCTGGCTACACCTTC.